The source of this TCR beta chain is a study of blood T cell repertoires in COVID-19. This clone was observed once. The repertoire was sequenced with immunoSEQ multiplex PCR; TCRdb's copy has only in-frame clones and lacks some. The repertoire holds a few hundred thousand clones, with about 90% as singletons. Sequenced: PBMCs or T cells enriched from blood (not recorded which). The clonotype originates from a woman aged 25 to 39 who had recovered from COVID-19.

The CDR3 region has the DNA TGTGCCAGCAGTTCGACAGGGTACAATGAGCAGTTCTTC. Its translation is CASSSTGYNEQFF. The J gene is TRBJ2-1, the V gene TRBV6-5; TRBD1 aligns across 7 bases. Germline CDR1 and CDR2: MNHEY and SVGAGI. The CDR3 spans 13 residues. Trimming removed 4 bases from V and 4 bases from J; junction bases left unmatched: 1.